This T cell receptor beta chain was recovered during a study of T cells after yellow fever vaccination. The germline V and J ends were trimmed by 7 bases and 1 base, with 16 bases remaining between them. CDR1 and CDR2 from the germline V gene are SGHRS and YFSETQ. The CDR3 has 15 amino acids. Study-wide findings and caveats: Reappearance after the booster was seen for most primary-vaccination clones, at about 95% CD4 and roughly 90% CD8.

TCRdb recomputed calls from the 5' RACE reads with MiXCR, one row per CDR3 protein. The sample holds more than 300,000 distinct CDR3 sequences; around 10% are singletons and the top ten take roughly 3%. A word on this clonotype: Its antigen is still unknown.

V is TRBV5-1 and J is TRBJ2-3, with TRBD1 as a possible D gene (6 bases). This receptor was obtained from a man younger than 35 who received the YFV17D yellow fever vaccine. Here the sequenced sample was CD4+ T cells sorted from PBMCs, taken 45 days after the yellow fever booster vaccination. The CDR3 protein is CASLRGNTGTDTQYF. CDR3 DNA: TGCGCCAGCTTGAGGGGGAACACTGGCACAGATACGCAGTATTTT. Full variable domain (rest looked up from reference TRBV5-1 and TRBJ2-3): KAGVTQTPRYLIKTRGQQVTLSCSPISGHRSVSWYQQTPGQGLQFLFEYFSETQRNKGNFPGRFSGRQFSNSRSEMNVSTLELGDSALYLCASLRGNTGTDTQYFGPGTRLTVL.